This T cell receptor beta chain was identified in a study of identical twins. Germline assignment: CDR1 SEHNR and CDR2 FQNEAQ (reference sequence). Trimming removed 9 bases from V and 1 base from J, with 12 bases in between. The CDR3 runs 13 residues. TCRdb re-derived calls from the 5' RACE reads in MiXCR, one entry per CDR3 protein. The repertoire consists of under 300,000 distinct CDR3 sequences, with around 15% occurring once and the leading ten covering around 8.9%. General study points: With abundant cord blood beta clonotypes, insertions were fewer; memory repertoires showed no such pattern.

With regard to this clonotype: Its target is not known.

The sequence was obtained from a young woman in good health. V is TRBV7-9 and J is TRBJ1-1, with D possibly being TRBD1 (5 bases). The sequenced material came from memory (CD45RO+) T cells sorted from blood. CDR3 DNA: TGTGCCAGTTACAGGACATCGAACACTGAAGCTTTCTTT. It encodes CASYRTSNTEAFF.